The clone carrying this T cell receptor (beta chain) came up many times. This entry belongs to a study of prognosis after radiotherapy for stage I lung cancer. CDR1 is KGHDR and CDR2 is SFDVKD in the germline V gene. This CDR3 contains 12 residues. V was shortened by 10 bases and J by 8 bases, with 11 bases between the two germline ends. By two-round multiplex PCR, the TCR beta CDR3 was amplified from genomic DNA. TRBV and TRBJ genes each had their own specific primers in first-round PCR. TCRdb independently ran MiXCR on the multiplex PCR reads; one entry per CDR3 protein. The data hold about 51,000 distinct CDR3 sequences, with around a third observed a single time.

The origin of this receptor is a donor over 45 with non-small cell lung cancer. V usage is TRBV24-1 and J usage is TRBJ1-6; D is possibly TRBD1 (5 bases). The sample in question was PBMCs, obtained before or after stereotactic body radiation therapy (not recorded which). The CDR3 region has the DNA TGTGCCACTGGGGACGGTTATTCACCCCTCCACTTT. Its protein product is CATGDGYSPLHF.